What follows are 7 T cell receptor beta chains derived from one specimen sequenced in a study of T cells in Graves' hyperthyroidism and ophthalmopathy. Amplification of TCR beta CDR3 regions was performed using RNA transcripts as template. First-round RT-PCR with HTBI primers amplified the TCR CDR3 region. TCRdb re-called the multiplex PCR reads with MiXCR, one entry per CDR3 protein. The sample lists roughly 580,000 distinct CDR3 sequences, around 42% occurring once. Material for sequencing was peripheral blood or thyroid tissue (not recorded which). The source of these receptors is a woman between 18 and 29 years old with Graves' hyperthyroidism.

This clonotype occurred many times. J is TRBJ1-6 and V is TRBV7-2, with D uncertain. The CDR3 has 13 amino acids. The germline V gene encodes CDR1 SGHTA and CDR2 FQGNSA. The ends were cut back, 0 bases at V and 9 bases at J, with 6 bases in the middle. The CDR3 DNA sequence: TGTGCCAGCAGCTTAGCGCTCAGTTCACCCCTCCACTTT. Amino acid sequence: CASSLALSSPLHF.

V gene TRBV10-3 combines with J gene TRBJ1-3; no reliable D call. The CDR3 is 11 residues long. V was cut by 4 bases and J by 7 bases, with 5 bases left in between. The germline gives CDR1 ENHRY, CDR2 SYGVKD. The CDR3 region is CAISVENTIYF. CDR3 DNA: TGTGCCATCAGTGTTGAGAACACCATATATTTT.

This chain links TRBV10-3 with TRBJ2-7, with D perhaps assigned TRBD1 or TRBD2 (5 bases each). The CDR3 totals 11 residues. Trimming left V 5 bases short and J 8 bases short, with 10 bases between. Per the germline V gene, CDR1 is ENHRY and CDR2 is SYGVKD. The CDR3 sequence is CAISQTGQQYF. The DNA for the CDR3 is TGTGCCATCAGTCAGACGGGACAGCAGTACTTC.

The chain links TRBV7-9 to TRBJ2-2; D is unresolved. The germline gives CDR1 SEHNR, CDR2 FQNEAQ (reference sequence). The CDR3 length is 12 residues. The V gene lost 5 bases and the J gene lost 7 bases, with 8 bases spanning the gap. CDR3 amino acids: CASSPHLGELFF. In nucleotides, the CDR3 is TGTGCCAGCAGCCCCCATCTCGGGGAGCTGTTTTTT.

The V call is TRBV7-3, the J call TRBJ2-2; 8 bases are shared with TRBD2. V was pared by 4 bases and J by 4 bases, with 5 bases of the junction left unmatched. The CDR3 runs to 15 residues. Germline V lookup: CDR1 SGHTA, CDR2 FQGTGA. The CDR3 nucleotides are TGTGCCAGCAGCTGGCTAGCGGGTGGCACCGGGGAGCTGTTTTTT. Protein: CASSWLAGGTGELFF.

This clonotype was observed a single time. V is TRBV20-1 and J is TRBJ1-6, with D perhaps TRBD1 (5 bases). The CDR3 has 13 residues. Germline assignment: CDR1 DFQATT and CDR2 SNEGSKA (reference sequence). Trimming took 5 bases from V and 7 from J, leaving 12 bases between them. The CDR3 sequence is CSAAPTDNSPLHF. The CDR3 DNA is TGCAGTGCTGCCCCGACAGACAATTCACCCCTCCACTTT.

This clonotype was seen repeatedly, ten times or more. This CDR3 is CASSLESLSEYGYTF. CDR3 bases: TGTGCCAGCAGCTTAGAAAGCCTTTCGGAATATGGCTACACCTTC. The chain is built from TRBV7-2 and TRBJ1-2; D call uncertain. Deletions cut 1 base from V and 5 bases from J, with 14 bases between. This CDR3 comprises 15 residues. Germline loops: CDR1 SGHTA, CDR2 FQGNSA. Complete variable domain (other parts from reference TRBV7-2 and TRBJ1-2): GAGVSQSPSNKVTEKGKDVELRCDPISGHTALYWYRQSLGQGLEFLIYFQGNSAPDKSGLPSDRFSAERTGGSVSTLTIQRTQQEDSAVYLCASSLESLSEYGYTFGSGTRLTVV.